The 14 T cell receptor beta chains given below trace back to one sample, sequenced in a study of blood T cell repertoires in COVID-19 (TCRdb year 2020). Libraries were built with the immunoSEQ multiplex PCR assay. TCRdb took over this immuneACCESS table, retaining in-frame rearrangements with V and J assigned. Such tables are incomplete; in checked studies, under half of the missing clones stem from an unresolved V gene, and the remainder is unexplained. The sample data list fewer than 250,000 clones, and around 80% of these were observed just once. Of the sample, more than 9% is held by the ten largest clones. Specimen: peripheral blood. These receptors were obtained from a woman older than 75 with acute or convalescent COVID-19.

The chain is built from TRBV7-2 and TRBJ2-7; the match to TRBD2 covers 7 bases. V lost 0 bases to trimming and J lost 4 bases; unmatched junction nucleotides: 0. CDR1 and CDR2 (germline): SGHTA, FQGNSA. The CDR3 loop spans 13 amino acids. As DNA, the CDR3 is TGTGCCAGCAGCTTAGCGGGGGGGTACGAGCAGTACTTC. Its translation is CASSLAGGYEQYF.

This clone is medium-sized within its sample. The chain joins TRBV7-2 to TRBJ2-1; 8 bases align to TRBD2. V was clipped by 3 bases and J by 7 bases; unmatched bases: 8. Germline V gene data show CDR1 as SGHTA and CDR2 as FQGNSA. CDR3 length: 15 residues. The CDR3 DNA reads as TGTGCCAGCAGCTTTAATCCGGGGGGGCAAAATGAGCAGTTCTTC. Its protein product is CASSFNPGGQNEQFF.

This clone was counted a few times. This CDR3 is CASTGETAKGYTF. CDR3 sequence (DNA): TGCGCCAGCACCGGAGAGACAGCCAAAGGCTACACCTTC. The rearrangement joins TRBV5-1 to TRBJ1-2; a possible D gene is TRBD1 (5 bases). CDR1 and CDR2 (germline): SGHRS, YFSETQ. V lost 6 bases and J lost 8, with 17 bases in between. This CDR3 has 13 residues.

The table lists this clone with a count of one. V usage is TRBV3-1 (or the pseudogene TRBV3-2) and J usage is TRBJ1-5, with 7 bases that match TRBD1. This CDR3 contains 15 residues. The trim removed 3 bases at V and 7 bases at J, leaving 9 bases unmatched. Germline lookup yields CDR1 LGHDT and CDR2 YNNKEL (reference sequence). The CDR3 spells CASSQGGAGGQPQHF. The CDR3 DNA reads TGTGCCAGCAGCCAGGGCGGGGCAGGGGGACAGCCCCAGCATTTT.

This clone has just one count. This sequence joins TRBV7-9 and TRBJ2-7; 8 bases agree with TRBD2. Trimming at V came to 5 bases and at J to 2 bases, leaving 11 bases not matched to a gene. CDR3 length equals 16 residues. From germline, CDR1 is SEHNR and CDR2 FQNEAQ (reference sequence). CDR3 bases: TGTGCCAGCAGCCTACAAGCCGGGACTAGAGCCTACGAGCAGTACTTC. Translation gives CASSLQAGTRAYEQYF.

Here the CDR3 reads CASSTQADTQYF. The CDR3 nucleotides are TGTGCCAGCAGCACCCAGGCAGATACGCAGTATTTT. This chain links TRBV12-3 or TRBV12-4 with TRBJ2-3; no definite D call. Trimming removed 6 bases at V and 4 bases at J, with 8 bases between. The CDR3 has 12 residues.

This clone occurred a few times. The CDR3 coding sequence is TGCAGCGTTGTTAGTACTGCGATTCAGTACTTC. Its translation is CSVVSTAIQYF. V gene TRBV29-1 combines with J gene TRBJ2-4; D ambiguous. V was cut by 4 bases and J by 10 bases, with 11 bases left in between. CDR3 length equals 11 residues. The germline V gene encodes CDR1 SQVTM and CDR2 ANQGSEA.

This sequence joins TRBV4-3 and TRBJ2-7; 10 nucleotides match TRBD2. This CDR3 region has 16 residues. V lost 0 bases to trimming and J lost 3 bases; unmatched junction nucleotides: 5. Germline values: CDR1 LGHNA, CDR2 YSLEER. CDR3 DNA sequence: TGCGCCAGCAGCCAAGACACTAGCGGGGTGATCTACGAGCAGTACTTC. It is translated as CASSQDTSGVIYEQYF.

CDR3: CASSSTGKDPGNTIYF. The CDR3 bases are TGTGCCAGTAGTTCCACAGGGAAGGATCCTGGAAACACCATATATTTT. This chain links TRBV19 with TRBJ1-3, with D perhaps TRBD1 (6 bases). This CDR3 is built from 16 residues. From germline, CDR1 is LNHDA and CDR2 SQIVND (reference sequence). The V and J ends lost 5 bases and 2 bases respectively, with 16 bases between them.

The rearrangement links TRBV6-2 or TRBV6-3 to TRBJ2-6, with 8 positions matching TRBD2. Germline loops: CDR1 MNHEY, CDR2 SVGEGT. This CDR3 is built from 18 residues. V gave up 2 bases and J gave up 2 bases; unmatched junction bases: 8. CDR3 sequence reads: CASSYNSAGGAGANVLTF. CDR3 nucleotide sequence: TGTGCCAGCAGTTACAACTCTGCGGGAGGAGCTGGGGCCAACGTCCTGACTTTC.

This sequence joins TRBV5-1 and TRBJ2-2; 7 bases line up with TRBD1. The CDR3 has 16 residues. V lost 3 bases to trimming and J lost 1 base; unmatched junction nucleotides: 6. Germline V lookup: CDR1 SGHRS, CDR2 YFSETQ. The CDR3 spells CASSSTGYVNTGELFF. CDR3 sequence (DNA): TGCGCCAGCAGCTCGACAGGGTACGTGAACACCGGGGAGCTGTTTTTT.

This chain links TRBV7-3 with TRBJ2-3; 12 nucleotides line up with TRBD1. Unmatched junction bases numbered 5, after V lost 8 bases and J lost 5 bases. CDR1 and CDR2 (germline): SGHTA, FQGTGA. The CDR3 has 14 residues. The CDR3 spells CASGGTGGKDTQYF. The CDR3, as DNA: TGTGCCAGCGGAGGGACAGGGGGCAAAGATACGCAGTATTTT.

The table lists this clone with a count of one. This CDR3 reads CASSEQGTAKNIQYF. The CDR3 DNA reads as TGTGCCAGCAGCGAACAGGGGACAGCCAAAAACATTCAGTACTTC. The J gene is TRBJ2-4, the V gene TRBV7-3, with TRBD1 identical over 7 bases. Losses at the gene ends were 5 bases for V and 0 bases for J; bases not matched to a gene: 4. Germline V gives CDR1 SGHTA, CDR2 FQGTGA. The CDR3 has 15 residues.

V and J are TRBV7-3 and TRBJ2-3; D is perhaps TRBD1 (5 bases). The germline CDR1 and CDR2 sequences are SGHTA and FQGTGA. V was shortened by 1 base and J by 1 base, with 15 bases between the two germline ends. The CDR3 covers 17 residues. The CDR3 sequence is CASSLIGRVVGTDTQYF. CDR3 bases: TGTGCCAGCAGCTTAATCGGCAGGGTAGTCGGCACAGATACGCAGTATTTT.